Below are 23 T cell receptor beta chains sequenced from a single sample in a study of T cells in Graves' hyperthyroidism and ophthalmopathy. Researchers took RNA transcripts and amplified the TCR beta CDR3 regions from them. The TCR CDR3 was amplified in a first-round RT-PCR using the HTBI primer set. Each CDR3 protein gets one entry after TCRdb re-called the multiplex PCR reads with MiXCR. The repertoire has hundreds of thousands of distinct CDR3 sequences, roughly 37% of them found once; the top ten carry 7.5% to 9.5%. The sequenced sample consisted of blood. The receptors were sampled from a man younger than 35 with Graves' hyperthyroidism.

A few counts support this clonotype. This chain connects TRBV5-6 to TRBJ2-7, with unresolved D. The germline gives CDR1 SGHDT, CDR2 YYEEEE. This CDR3 comprises 14 residues. V was shortened by 5 bases and J by 5 bases, with 17 bases between the two germline ends. CDR3 region: CASRQGPSSHEQYF. Written as DNA, the CDR3 is TGTGCCAGCAGACAAGGACCGTCTTCACACGAGCAGTACTTC.

This clonotype was seen repeatedly, ten times or more. The rearrangement uses TRBV10-3 and TRBJ1-6; unclear D gene. The CDR3 has 12 amino acids. Germline CDR1 reads ENHRY; CDR2 reads SYGVKD. Deletions cut 2 bases from V and 8 bases from J, with 4 bases between. The CDR3 DNA sequence: TGTGCCATCAGTGAGCCCCATTCACCCCTCCACTTT. The encoded protein is CAISEPHSPLHF.

The chain employs TRBV2 and TRBJ2-5; a possible D gene is TRBD2 (7 bases). Deletions cut 6 bases from V and 5 bases from J, with 22 bases between. The V gene's germline CDR1 is SNHLY and CDR2 FYNNEI. The CDR3 is made up of 16 amino acids. In nucleotides, the CDR3 is TGTGCCAGCAGCCAAGCTGCACGAGGGAGGGGGGAGACCCAGTACTTC. It is translated as CASSQAARGRGETQYF.

V usage is TRBV6-5 and J usage is TRBJ1-1; D not certain. Germline assignment: CDR1 MNHEY and CDR2 SVGAGI. The V and J ends lost 0 bases and 1 base respectively, with 9 bases between them. This CDR3 contains 15 residues. The CDR3 sequence: CASSYSVSGNTEAFF. The CDR3, as DNA: TGTGCCAGCAGTTACTCGGTATCCGGGAACACTGAAGCTTTCTTT.

Comment on this clonotype: A much larger clone lies one base from this, so it may be a read error. The conserved final phenylalanine or tryptophan is absent from the CDR3, which likely points to a read error. The chain joins TRBV20-1 to TRBJ2-5, with D hard to call. The germline gives CDR1 DFQATT, CDR2 SNEGSKA (reference sequence). Trimming took 3 bases from V and 5 from J, leaving 7 bases between them. The CDR3 totals 11 residues. CDR3: CSARPRETQYL. The CDR3 DNA sequence: TGCAGTGCTAGGCCCCGGGAGACCCAGTACCTC.

The chain has TRBV5-1 and TRBJ1-2; weak D call: TRBD1 (6 bases). From germline, CDR1 is SGHRS and CDR2 YFSETQ. This CDR3 is built from 15 residues. Deletions cut 7 bases from V and 10 bases from J, with 26 bases between. DNA of the CDR3: TGCGCCAGCGCCCTAGGGGGGGCGCGCTACGAACACTACACCTTC. Amino acid sequence: CASALGGARYEHYTF.

The chain is built from TRBV27 and TRBJ2-5; D ambiguous. The V end lost 5 bases, the J end lost 3 bases, and 10 bases lay between the germline ends. This CDR3 region has 13 residues. Germline V gene data show CDR1 as MNHEY and CDR2 as SMNVEV (reference sequence). CDR3 sequence: CASSPLSEETQYF. As DNA, the CDR3 is TGTGCCAGCAGTCCACTCAGCGAAGAGACCCAGTACTTC.

This clonotype has a count of ten or more. This chain links TRBV6-2 or TRBV6-3 with TRBJ1-5, with TRBD1 identical over 7 bases. From germline, CDR1 is MNHEY and CDR2 SVGEGT. CDR3 size: 14 residues. The ends lost 4 bases at V and 5 bases at J; junction bases unmatched: 5. The CDR3 sequence is CASSWDSSYQPQHF. In nucleotides, the CDR3 is TGTGCCAGCAGTTGGGACAGCAGCTATCAGCCCCAGCATTTT.

This clonotype was counted a few times. The rearrangement uses TRBV5-4 and TRBJ2-5, with D perhaps given as TRBD1 or TRBD2 (5 bases each). V dropped 5 bases and J dropped 1 base, with 15 bases sitting between them. Germline V gene sequence: CDR1 SGHNT, CDR2 YYREEE (reference sequence). CDR3 size: 15 residues. As DNA, the CDR3 is TGTGCCAGCAGGTCCTCGGGACGGACCCAAGAGACCCAGTACTTC. Protein sequence: CASRSSGRTQETQYF.

The rearrangement links TRBV19 to TRBJ2-5; no reliable D call. The germline V gene has CDR1 LNHDA and CDR2 SQIVND (reference sequence). V was cut by 2 bases and J by 0 bases, with 13 bases left in between. The CDR3 covers 16 residues. CDR3 sequence reads: CASSISRAYHQETQYF. The CDR3 region has the DNA TGTGCCAGTAGTATAAGTCGAGCGTACCACCAAGAGACCCAGTACTTC.

The chain links TRBV10-3 to TRBJ1-5; possible D gene TRBD1, 5 bases. V was cut by 10 bases and J by 3 bases, with 16 bases left in between. The CDR3 has 14 residues. Germline V gene lookup returns CDR1 ENHRY and CDR2 SYGVKD. The CDR3 bases are TGTGCCAGCAGCGGACCCGGGACCAATCAGCCCCAGCATTTT. Residues: CASSGPGTNQPQHF.

This chain joins TRBV7-3 and TRBJ2-2; D not resolved. Trimming cost V 6 bases and J 1 base, with 15 bases left between them. From germline, CDR1 is SGHTA and CDR2 FQGTGA. CDR3 length equals 16 residues. CDR3 coding DNA: TGTGCCAGCAGTTACACCCGACCAGGGAACACCGGGGAGCTGTTTTTT. Translating it yields CASSYTRPGNTGELFF.

This clonotype was seen just once. The V call is TRBV10-3, the J call TRBJ2-7, with D possibly being TRBD1 (6 bases). V shed 6 bases and J shed 2 bases, with 11 bases lying between them. The germline CDR1 and CDR2 sequences are ENHRY and SYGVKD. The CDR3 consists of 13 residues. CDR3 sequence: CAIRARQAYEQYF. In DNA, the CDR3 is TGTGCCATCAGGGCCCGACAGGCCTACGAGCAGTACTTC.

The CDR3 is CASSVGGDVNTEAFF. The CDR3 bases are TGTGCCAGCAGTGTGGGAGGGGATGTGAACACTGAAGCTTTCTTT. This chain links TRBV6-5 with TRBJ1-1; D perhaps matches TRBD1 (5 bases). This CDR3 has 15 amino acids. Trimming took 5 bases from V and 0 from J, leaving 13 bases between them. Per germline, CDR1 MNHEY and CDR2 SVGAGI.

V gene TRBV12-3 or TRBV12-4 combines with J gene TRBJ2-5; 7 bases agree with TRBD1. This CDR3 is 15 amino acids long. With 2 bases clipped from V and 4 bases from J, the junction kept 7 bases outside the gene matches. The CDR3 region has the DNA TGTGCCAGCAGTTTAAGTCGAGGGGGCGGAGAGACCCAGTACTTC. Translating it yields CASSLSRGGGETQYF.

V is TRBV7-9 and J is TRBJ2-6; weak D call: TRBD2 (6 bases). The length of the CDR3 is 16 residues. The V gene lost 4 bases and the J gene lost 4 bases, with 14 bases spanning the gap. CDR1 SEHNR and CDR2 FQNEAQ come from the germline V gene (reference sequence). CDR3 in DNA: TGTGCCAGCAGCTCCCGGAGGGGCACCGGGGCCAACGTCCTGACTTTC. This sequence encodes CASSSRRGTGANVLTF.

The chain carries TRBV7-9 and TRBJ1-6; D is unclear. CDR1 SEHNR and CDR2 FQNEAQ come from the germline V gene (reference sequence). V lost 5 bases, J lost 7 bases, and 12 bases lay in between. The CDR3 has 14 amino acids. CDR3 bases: TGTGCCAGCAGCCGGACGGAAAAAAATTCACCCCTCCACTTT. Its protein product is CASSRTEKNSPLHF.

V gene TRBV7-8 combines with J gene TRBJ2-1; D uncertain. Germline assignment: CDR1 SGHVS and CDR2 FQNEAQ. The germline V and J ends were trimmed by 1 base and 5 bases, with 6 bases remaining between them. The CDR3 spans 13 residues. The CDR3 DNA follows: TGTGCCAGCAGCTTAGTGCGAAACAATGAGCAGTTCTTC. Encoded protein: CASSLVRNNEQFF.

The chain has TRBV29-1 and TRBJ2-7, with 9 bases identical to TRBD2. Germline lookup yields CDR1 SQVTM and CDR2 ANQGSEA. The CDR3 length is 16 residues. With V trimmed by 3 bases and J by 3 bases, 12 bases remained unmatched. The CDR3 DNA is TGCAGCGTTGAGTTCTCAAGCGGGAGGTTGGTCTACGAGCAGTACTTC. Amino acid sequence: CSVEFSSGRLVYEQYF.

The chain uses TRBV7-2 and TRBJ1-5, with a weak D call TRBD1 (5 bases). CDR1 is SGHTA and CDR2 is FQGNSA in the germline V gene. The CDR3 contains 12 residues. The germline V and J ends were trimmed by 3 bases and 11 bases, with 11 bases remaining between them. The CDR3 sequence: CASSFRGGAQHF. In nucleotides, the CDR3 is TGTGCCAGCAGCTTTAGGGGCGGGGCCCAGCATTTT.

This chain connects TRBV29-1 to TRBJ2-7; the match to TRBD1 covers 12 bases. Trimming took 8 bases from V and 6 from J; bases not matched to a gene: 11. The CDR3 consists of 14 residues. The germline CDR1 and CDR2 sequences are SQVTM and ANQGSEA. The CDR3 nucleotides read TGCAGCACCGCGGGACAGGGGGCGTTCCGCGAGCAGTACTTC. Translated, it gives CSTAGQGAFREQYF.

Notes on this clonotype: Given a much more abundant clone one base away, this may be a read error. This chain uses TRBV19 with TRBJ2-7; 9 positions match TRBD1. Germline CDR1 reads LNHDA; CDR2 reads SQIVND (reference sequence). This CDR3 has 12 residues. CDR3 in DNA: TGTGCCAGCGGGGACAGGGACTACGGGCAGTACTTC. Amino acids: CASGDRDYGQYF.

V gene TRBV7-8 combines with J gene TRBJ1-4; 8 nucleotides align to TRBD1. The CDR3 consists of 14 residues. Trimming removed 5 bases from V and 7 bases from J; junction bases left unmatched: 6. Germline V CDR1 and CDR2: SGHVS, FQNEAQ. The DNA for the CDR3 is TGTGCCAGCAGCATGACAGGGGCAGGTGAAAAACTGTTTTTT. As protein: CASSMTGAGEKLFF.